These 21 T cell receptor beta chains were all obtained from the same sample, sequenced in a study of T cell repertoires in aging, cancer and after chemotherapy. TCR beta rearrangements were amplified from peripheral blood genomic DNA. A mixed TRB-A/B primer pool amplified rearranged TRB by multiplex touch-down PCR. TCRdb itself ran the multiplex PCR reads through MiXCR, one entry per CDR3 protein. This table has 2,000 to 2,500 distinct CDR3 sequences, around a quarter appearing once. The sequenced sample was blood. Receptors were obtained from a human donor with a solid tumor.

By frequency in the sample, this clonotype is medium-sized (0.01 to 0.1%). The chain combines TRBV7-6 with TRBJ2-5, with 13 bases aligning to TRBD2. The J segment lost 0 bases and the V segment lost 3 bases, leaving 4 bases of the junction unmatched. The germline CDR1 and CDR2 sequences are SGHVS and FNYEAQ. The CDR3 sequence is 17 residues long. CDR3 loop: CASSFLGLAGNQETQYF. CDR3 in DNA: TGTGCCAGCAGCTTCCTGGGACTAGCGGGGAACCAAGAGACCCAGTACTTC.

By sample share, this clonotype is medium-sized. The gene calls are TRBV27 and TRBJ2-1, with D perhaps matching TRBD1 (5 bases). Trimming took 8 bases from V and 2 from J, leaving 16 bases between them. The CDR3 spans 15 residues. Germline V gene data show CDR1 as MNHEY and CDR2 as SMNVEV (reference sequence). The CDR3 is CASHSWKGPYNEQFF. The DNA for the CDR3 is TGTGCCAGCCATAGTTGGAAGGGGCCCTACAATGAGCAGTTCTTC.

In this sample, this clonotype is medium-sized. This rearrangement joins TRBV19 to TRBJ1-2; D gene ambiguous. V lost 7 bases to trimming and J lost 0 bases, with 12 bases between them. The CDR3 spans 14 residues. The germline V gene has CDR1 LNHDA and CDR2 SQIVND (reference sequence). In nucleotides, the CDR3 is TGTGCCAGTACGGACGGACGATCTAACTATGGCTACACCTTC. Translation: CASTDGRSNYGYTF.

In this sample, this clonotype is medium-sized. This rearrangement joins TRBV7-9 to TRBJ2-1; perhaps TRBD2 as D (7 bases). CDR1 and CDR2 from the germline V gene are SEHNR and FQNEAQ (reference sequence). Trimming left V 3 bases short and J 7 bases short, with 13 bases between. The CDR3 is 14 amino acids. The CDR3 nucleotides are TGTGCCAGCAGCTTGGGGGGGGCTGCTAATGAGCAGTTCTTC. Protein: CASSLGGAANEQFF.

This clonotype ranks as medium-sized (0.01 to 0.1%). The chain joins TRBV6-5 to TRBJ2-7, with D tentatively TRBD2 (5 bases). CDR3 length equals 13 residues. V lost 0 bases and J lost 3, with 6 bases in between. The germline CDR1 and CDR2 sequences are MNHEY and SVGAGI. The CDR3 is CASSYSRGYEQYF. DNA for the CDR3: TGTGCCAGCAGTTACTCACGGGGCTACGAGCAGTACTTC.

Judged by abundance, this clonotype is large. The V call is TRBV29-1, the J call TRBJ2-5, with 9 bases matching TRBD1. The CDR3 spans 15 residues. Germline trimming cut 0 bases from V and 2 bases from J; bases unmatched to any gene: 4. Germline V CDR1 and CDR2: SQVTM, ANQGSEA. The CDR3 sequence is CSVEDGQGRQETQYF. The CDR3 nucleotides read TGCAGCGTTGAAGATGGACAGGGGCGGCAAGAGACCCAGTACTTC.

The chain employs TRBV5-6 and TRBJ2-1; 10 bases map to TRBD1. With 3 bases clipped from V and 4 bases from J, the junction kept 1 base outside the gene matches. The CDR3 extends over 14 amino acids. The V gene's germline CDR1 is SGHDT and CDR2 YYEEEE. This chain's CDR3 is CASSSGQGYNEQFF. DNA of the CDR3: TGTGCCAGCAGCTCGGGACAGGGGTACAATGAGCAGTTCTTC.

On this clonotype: The missing conserved phenylalanine or tryptophan at the end of this CDR3 makes a read error likely. The rearrangement uses TRBV7-6 and TRBJ2-7; 9 bases are shared with TRBD1. V was clipped by 5 bases and J by 2 bases; unmatched bases: 7. Looked up from germline, CDR1 is SGHVS and CDR2 is FNYEAQ. The CDR3 extends over 15 amino acids. CDR3 sequence (DNA): TGTGCCAGCAGCAGGGACAGGGAGTGGCCCTACGAGCAGTACTAC. Translation gives CASSRDREWPYEQYY.

By its share, this clonotype is hyperexpanded. The chain uses TRBV4-3 and TRBJ2-6, with D perhaps matching TRBD2 (5 bases). CDR3 size: 17 residues. V gave up 1 base and J gave up 1 base, with 11 bases separating them. Germline loops: CDR1 LGHNA, CDR2 YSLEER. Here the CDR3 reads CASSQGGRISGANVLTF. The CDR3 DNA reads TGCGCCAGCAGCCAAGGCGGGCGCATATCTGGGGCCAACGTCCTGACTTTC.

By frequency in the sample, this clonotype is large. The chain combines TRBV27 with TRBJ2-2; no definite D call. The V and J ends lost 3 bases and 0 bases respectively, with 2 bases between them. The germline gives CDR1 MNHEY, CDR2 SMNVEV (reference sequence). There are 13 residues in the CDR3. The CDR3 sequence: CASSFSNTGELFF. The CDR3 nucleotides are TGTGCCAGCAGTTTTTCGAACACCGGGGAGCTGTTTTTT.

This clonotype is categorized as medium-sized (0.01 to 0.1%). The rearrangement joins TRBV6-2 or TRBV6-3 to TRBJ2-2; D is unresolved. CDR1 and CDR2 from the germline V gene are MNHEY and SVGEGT. V was clipped by 4 bases and J by 2 bases, with 17 bases between them. This CDR3 has 17 residues. This chain's CDR3 is CASSLPPIRDNTGELFF. The DNA for the CDR3 is TGTGCCAGCAGTTTGCCCCCTATACGAGATAACACCGGGGAGCTGTTTTTT.

This clonotype is medium-sized within its sample. The chain uses TRBV6-1 and TRBJ2-3; D might be TRBD1 or TRBD2, each matching 5 bases. CDR1 and CDR2 from the germline V gene are MNHNS and SASEGT. V dropped 4 bases and J dropped 3 bases, with 17 bases sitting between them. The CDR3 length is 16 residues. The CDR3 is CASSVSSGAKTDTQYF. The CDR3 DNA reads as TGTGCCAGCAGTGTTTCCTCCGGGGCCAAAACAGATACGCAGTATTTT.

This sequence joins TRBV6-5 and TRBJ2-3, with a tentative D call TRBD2 (6 bases). There are 14 residues in the CDR3. The V end lost 6 bases, the J end lost 2 bases, and 12 bases lay between the germline ends. Germline CDR1 is MNHEY and CDR2 is SVGAGI. The CDR3, as DNA: TGTGCCAGCAGCTGGGACTGGGACACAGATACGCAGTATTTT. As protein: CASSWDWDTDTQYF.

This clonotype is classed as medium-sized (0.01 to 0.1%). The chain combines TRBV18 with TRBJ2-7; TRBD1 agrees at 8 bases. Trimming at V came to 3 bases and at J to 2 bases, leaving 12 bases not matched to a gene. CDR1 KGHSH and CDR2 LQKENI come from the germline V gene. The CDR3 covers 17 residues. The CDR3 here is CASSPEFGQGVPYEQYF. In DNA, the CDR3 is TGTGCCAGCTCACCGGAGTTCGGACAGGGCGTTCCCTACGAGCAGTACTTC.

In its sample, this clonotype ranks as large (0.1 to 1%). The chain couples TRBV27 to TRBJ2-4, with a tentative D call TRBD2 (5 bases). Trimming took 5 bases from V and 3 from J, leaving 11 bases between them. This CDR3 has 14 residues. Germline loops: CDR1 MNHEY, CDR2 SMNVEV (reference sequence). This CDR3 reads CASSTGMDKNIQYF. For the CDR3, the DNA is TGTGCCAGCAGTACCGGGATGGACAAAAACATTCAGTACTTC.

Notes on this clonotype: A much larger clone is a single base away; this may be a read error. The V gene is TRBV5-6, the J gene TRBJ2-7, with D perhaps matching TRBD1 or TRBD2 (5 bases each). This CDR3 contains 14 residues. Trimming pared 4 bases from V and 6 bases from J, leaving 17 bases between. Germline V CDR1 and CDR2: SGHDT, YYEEEE. CDR3 nucleotide sequence: TGTGCCAGCAGCCGGGACCCGGCCCAGTTCGAGCAGTACTTC. It translates to CASSRDPAQFEQYF.

In its sample, this clonotype is medium-sized. The J gene is TRBJ1-2, the V gene TRBV19; TRBD1 agrees at 9 bases. The CDR3 consists of 14 residues. V shed 7 bases, J shed 5 bases, and the junction held 8 bases outside the gene matches. Germline CDR1 and CDR2: LNHDA and SQIVND (reference sequence). CDR3 bases: TGTGCCAGTACTAAGGCCGGGACAGGGTATGGCTACACCTTC. Amino acids: CASTKAGTGYGYTF.

J is TRBJ1-6 and V is TRBV4-2; TRBD1 is a possible D gene (6 bases). The V end was cut by 1 base, the J end by 10 bases, with 14 bases between. CDR3 length: 15 residues. Germline assignment: CDR1 LGHNA and CDR2 YNFKEQ. CDR3 sequence: CASSQVPQGVSPLHF. The CDR3 nucleotides are TGTGCCAGCAGCCAAGTCCCACAGGGAGTCTCACCCCTCCACTTT.

By share, this clonotype ranks as medium-sized. The rearrangement joins TRBV12-3 or TRBV12-4 to TRBJ2-1, with TRBD2 identical over 8 bases. The junction had 4 bases not matched to a gene; V was cut back by 3 bases and J by 15 bases. CDR3 size: 11 residues. In DNA, the CDR3 is TGTGCCAGCAGTTTCGGCGGGGGGCGGTTCTTC. This encodes CASSFGGGRFF.

The chain recombines TRBV7-9 with TRBJ2-3; tentatively, D is TRBD1 (5 bases). V was trimmed by 4 bases and J by 4 bases, leaving 12 bases between them. This CDR3 is 14 amino acids long. The V gene's germline CDR1 is SEHNR and CDR2 FQNEAQ (reference sequence). The CDR3 is CASSSVGASDTQYF. The CDR3 nucleotides read TGTGCCAGCAGCTCCGTAGGGGCTTCAGATACGCAGTATTTT.

This clonotype showed up just a few times. V usage is TRBV25-1 and J usage is TRBJ1-1; a possible D gene is TRBD1 (5 bases). V was cut by 0 bases and J by 4 bases, with 6 bases left in between. The CDR3 totals 13 residues. Germline V CDR1 and CDR2: MGHDK, SYGVNS. CDR3 sequence reads: CASSEYQGTEAFF. The CDR3 DNA is TGTGCCAGCAGTGAATACCAGGGCACTGAAGCTTTCTTT.